This record covers a single T cell receptor (beta chain). This clonotype has a handful of counts. What this receptor recognizes is not known. One base away there is no much larger clone; base qualities are not given. This sample is part of a study of T cell repertoires in breast cancer (dated by TCRdb to the mid-2010s). Background for the entire study: The study profiled tumors, lymph nodes and peripheral blood lymphocytes from breast cancer patients, plus peripheral blood from healthy control donors. Most of the roughly 21 patient tumors analyzed for shared TCRs were ER+/PR+. Tumors and tumor-involved lymph nodes were minced and digested with Liberase and DNase, then filtered through 70-um and 40-um filters. Tumor-free lymph nodes were processed with no enzymatic digestion, and blood samples were separated using Ficoll. Given the low mutational burden of breast cancer and the rarity of common mutations in breast cancer, it was reasoned that TCRs shared between breast cancer patients would target shared antigens. The controls were nine healthy donors whose age range was similar to that of the patients. On average, about 500,000 sequences per sample and roughly 10 reads per input cell were obtained by sequencing.

The study used an expanded emulsion RT-PCR method with primers for all TCR V genes to analyze paired alpha-beta TCRs of CD8+ T cells. CD8+ T cells were isolated with a CD8 positive selection kit and were then incubated overnight in about 9 IU/mL IL-2 prior to emulsion RT-PCR. Study-level results and caveats: Shared TCRs showed TRBV7 predominance, possibly reflecting tumor recognition or mispriming bias from eight TRBV7 primers. Discarding singleton TCRs and sampling only part of each tumor may have missed genuine antitumor clones. Tumor-involved sentinel lymph nodes shared about fourfold more TCRs with matched tumor repertoires than tumor-free nodes (about 8.3% versus 1.9%). Emulsion RT-PCR was regarded as qualitative rather than quantitative, because clone recovery was skewed by transcript abundance and primer differences. Shared TCRs were encoded by various nucleotide sequences, which suggests selection and expansion based on antigen. Possible tumor specificity was suggested for some 20 TCR pairs that were shared across seven or more patient tumors yet rarely found in control blood.

Measured from the cysteine to the phenylalanine, the CDR3 is 13 residues long. Of the read, only the CDR3 DNA is kept; its 39 bases are in frame from base 1. V was cut back by 7 bases and J by 3 bases, leaving a gap of 10 bases between them. Libraries were prepared through emulsion pairing. Unpaired genes were suppressed in a second nested PCR with blocking oligos, after which Illumina adaptors and barcodes were added in a third nested PCR. Between roughly 5,000 and 250,000 T cells, along with C-region, Stepout and V-region primers, were included in each emulsion RT-PCR master mix. The emulsions were generated using the Micellula Emulsion and Purification Kit, and the RT-PCR was run with Qiagen OneStep RT-PCR reagents. Pooled libraries were sequenced on an Illumina MiSeq with paired-end 2 x 250 reads. As for the original processing: Read pairs were joined in Galaxy and clipped at the engineered overlap into separate alpha and beta files; unclipped reads were discarded. To assign alpha-beta pairs, the researchers used CompleteTCR, a MiTCR-based pipeline that relies on an R script to link chains sharing read cluster identifiers. TCR sequences seen only once, which were about 1-3.3%, were removed as potential sequencing errors. TCRdb passed the public sequencing reads through fastp at Q25 and MiXCR, retaining productive beta sequences. Each entry is one CDR3 protein sequence, shown with its most common DNA and genes. Clone size and V and J calls follow TCRdb, not the original study. The sample contains roughly 38,000 distinct CDR3 sequences, about 50% of them found a single time. 50% to 65% of the sample lies in the top ten.

Specimen: CD8+ T cells. The receptor's source is a pool of human donors with breast cancer or a healthy control (not recorded which). The rearranged segments are TRBV12-3 or TRBV12-4 and TRBJ1-5; no D gene can be assigned with confidence. The DNA sequence follows: TGTGCCAGCACCTTAGGGTACAATCAGCCCCAGCATTTT. This sequence encodes CASTLGYNQPQHF.